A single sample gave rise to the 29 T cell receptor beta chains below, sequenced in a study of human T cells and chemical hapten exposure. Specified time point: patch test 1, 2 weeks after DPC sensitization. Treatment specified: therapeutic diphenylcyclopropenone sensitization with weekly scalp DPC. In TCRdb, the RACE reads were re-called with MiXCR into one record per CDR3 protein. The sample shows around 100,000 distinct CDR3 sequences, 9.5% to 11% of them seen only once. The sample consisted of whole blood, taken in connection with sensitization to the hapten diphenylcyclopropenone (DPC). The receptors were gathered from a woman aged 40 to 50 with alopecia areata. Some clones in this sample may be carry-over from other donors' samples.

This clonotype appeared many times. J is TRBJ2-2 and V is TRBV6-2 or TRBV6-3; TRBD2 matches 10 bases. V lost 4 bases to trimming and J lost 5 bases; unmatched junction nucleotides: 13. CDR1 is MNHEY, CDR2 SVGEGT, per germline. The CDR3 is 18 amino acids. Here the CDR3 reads CASSSPSSGRGRTGELFF. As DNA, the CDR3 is TGTGCCAGCAGTTCTCCGTCTAGCGGGAGAGGAAGGACCGGGGAGCTGTTTTTT.

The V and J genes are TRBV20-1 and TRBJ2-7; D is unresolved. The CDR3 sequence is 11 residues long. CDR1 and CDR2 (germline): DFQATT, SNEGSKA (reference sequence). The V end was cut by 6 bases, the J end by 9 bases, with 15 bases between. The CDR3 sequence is CSAVTRRVQYF. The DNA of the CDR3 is TGCAGTGCCGTGACCCGTCGGGTGCAGTACTTC.

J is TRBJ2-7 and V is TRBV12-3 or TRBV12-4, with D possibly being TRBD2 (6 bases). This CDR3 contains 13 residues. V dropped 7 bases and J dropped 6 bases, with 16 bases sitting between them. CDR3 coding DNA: TGTGCCAGCACCCCTCGGGGGTCGCGCGAGCAGTACTTC. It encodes CASTPRGSREQYF.

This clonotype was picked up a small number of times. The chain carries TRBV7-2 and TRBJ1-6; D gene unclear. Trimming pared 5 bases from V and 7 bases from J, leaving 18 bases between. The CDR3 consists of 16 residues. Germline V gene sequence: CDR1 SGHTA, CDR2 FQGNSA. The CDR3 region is CASSLLQALHNSPLHF. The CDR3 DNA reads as TGTGCCAGCAGCCTCCTACAAGCACTGCACAATTCACCCCTCCACTTT.

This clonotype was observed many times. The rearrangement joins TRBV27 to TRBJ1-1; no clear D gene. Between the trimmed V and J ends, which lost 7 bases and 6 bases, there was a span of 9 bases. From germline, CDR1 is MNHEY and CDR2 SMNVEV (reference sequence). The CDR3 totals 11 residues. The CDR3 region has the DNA TGTGCCAGCACCACTGGCGCTGAAGCTTTCTTT. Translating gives CASTTGAEAFF.

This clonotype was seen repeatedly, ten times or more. CDR3 amino acids: CASSLSSGKGNTEAFF. The CDR3, as DNA: TGTGCCAGCAGTTTATCGTCAGGGAAAGGGAACACTGAAGCTTTCTTT. V usage is TRBV28 and J usage is TRBJ1-1; possible D gene TRBD1, 5 bases. V gave up 1 base and J gave up 1 base, with 13 bases separating them. Germline V gene lookup returns CDR1 MDHEN and CDR2 SYDVKM. This CDR3 contains 16 residues.

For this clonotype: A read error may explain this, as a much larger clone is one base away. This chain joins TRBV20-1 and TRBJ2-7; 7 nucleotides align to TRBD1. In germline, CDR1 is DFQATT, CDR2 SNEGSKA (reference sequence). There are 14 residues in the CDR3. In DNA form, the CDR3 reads TGCAGTGCTACCCCCCCGGGACAGTCCTACGAGCAGTGCTTC. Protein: CSATPPGQSYEQCF.

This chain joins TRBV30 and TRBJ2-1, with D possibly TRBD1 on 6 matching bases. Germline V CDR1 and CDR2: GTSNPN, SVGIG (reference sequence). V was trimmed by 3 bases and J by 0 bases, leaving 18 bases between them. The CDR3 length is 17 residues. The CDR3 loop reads CAWRDPKQGFSYNEQFF. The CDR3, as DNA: TGTGCCTGGAGGGATCCAAAGCAGGGGTTCTCCTACAATGAGCAGTTCTTC.

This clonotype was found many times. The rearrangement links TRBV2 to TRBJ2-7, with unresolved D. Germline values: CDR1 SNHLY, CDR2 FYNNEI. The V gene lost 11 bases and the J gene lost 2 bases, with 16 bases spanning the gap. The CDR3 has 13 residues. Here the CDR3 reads CAVGSSVTYEQYF. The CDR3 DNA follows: TGTGCCGTCGGTAGTTCTGTTACCTACGAGCAGTACTTC. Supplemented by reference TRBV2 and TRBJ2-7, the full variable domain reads EPEVTQTPSHQVTQMGQEVILRCVPISNHLYFYWYRQILGQKVEFLVSFYNNEISEKSEIFDDQFSVERPDGSNFTLKIRSTKLEDSAMYFCAVGSSVTYEQYFGPGTRLTVT.

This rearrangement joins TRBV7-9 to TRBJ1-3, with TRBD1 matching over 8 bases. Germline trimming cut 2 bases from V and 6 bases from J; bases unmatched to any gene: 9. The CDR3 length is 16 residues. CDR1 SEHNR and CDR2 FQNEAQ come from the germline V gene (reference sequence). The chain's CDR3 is CASSLSRTGSENTIYF. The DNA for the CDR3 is TGTGCCAGCAGCTTATCTCGGACAGGGTCAGAAAACACCATATATTTT.

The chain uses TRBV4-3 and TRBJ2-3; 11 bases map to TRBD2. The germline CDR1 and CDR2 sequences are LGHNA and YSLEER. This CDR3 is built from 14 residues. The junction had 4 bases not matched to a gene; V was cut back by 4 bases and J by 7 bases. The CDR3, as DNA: TGCGCCAGCAGCCTAGCGGGAGGGTCAAATACGCAGTATTTT. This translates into CASSLAGGSNTQYF.

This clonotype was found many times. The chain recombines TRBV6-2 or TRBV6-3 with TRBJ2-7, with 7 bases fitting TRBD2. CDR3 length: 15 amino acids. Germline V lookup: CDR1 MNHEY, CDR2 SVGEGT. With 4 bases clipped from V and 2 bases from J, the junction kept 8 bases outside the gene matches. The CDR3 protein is CASSSPQRGTYEQYF. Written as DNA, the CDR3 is TGTGCCAGCAGTTCCCCACAGCGGGGTACCTACGAGCAGTACTTC.

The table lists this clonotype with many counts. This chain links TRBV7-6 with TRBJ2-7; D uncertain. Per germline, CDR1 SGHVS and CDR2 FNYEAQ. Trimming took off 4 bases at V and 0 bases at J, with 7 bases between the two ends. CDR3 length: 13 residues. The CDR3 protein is CASSSIASYEQYF. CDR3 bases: TGTGCCAGCAGCTCGATAGCCTCCTACGAGCAGTACTTC.

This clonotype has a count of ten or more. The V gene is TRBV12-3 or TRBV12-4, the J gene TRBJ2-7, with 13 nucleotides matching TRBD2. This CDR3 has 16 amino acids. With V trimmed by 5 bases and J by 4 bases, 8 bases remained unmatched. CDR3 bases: TGTGCCAGCAGTCCGGCTGGGACTAGCGGGGAGTACGAGCAGTACTTC. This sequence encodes CASSPAGTSGEYEQYF.

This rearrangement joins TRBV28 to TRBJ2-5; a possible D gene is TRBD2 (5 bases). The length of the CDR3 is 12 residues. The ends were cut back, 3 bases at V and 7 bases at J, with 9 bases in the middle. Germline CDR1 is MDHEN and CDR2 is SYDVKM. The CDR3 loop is CASSFEGGTQYF. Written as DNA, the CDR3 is TGTGCCAGCAGTTTTGAGGGCGGGACCCAGTACTTC.

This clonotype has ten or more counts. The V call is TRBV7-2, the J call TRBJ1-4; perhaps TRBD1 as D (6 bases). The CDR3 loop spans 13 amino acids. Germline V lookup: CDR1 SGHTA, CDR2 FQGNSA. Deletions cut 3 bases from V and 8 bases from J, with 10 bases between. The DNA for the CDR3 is TGTGCCAGCAGCTTCGGGGGCGGAGAAAAACTGTTTTTT. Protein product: CASSFGGGEKLFF.

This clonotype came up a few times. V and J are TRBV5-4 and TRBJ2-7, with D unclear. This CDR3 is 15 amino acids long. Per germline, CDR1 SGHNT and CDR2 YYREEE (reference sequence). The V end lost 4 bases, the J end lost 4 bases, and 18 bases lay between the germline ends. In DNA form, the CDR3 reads TGTGCCAGCAGCGCAGGCGGATTAGCAGAGTACGAGCAGTACTTC. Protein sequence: CASSAGGLAEYEQYF. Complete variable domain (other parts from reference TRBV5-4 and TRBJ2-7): ETGVTQSPTHLIKTRGQQVTLRCSSQSGHNTVSWYQQALGQGPQFIFQYYREEENGRGNFPPRFSGLQFPNYSSELNVNALELDDSALYLCASSAGGLAEYEQYFGPGTRLTVT.

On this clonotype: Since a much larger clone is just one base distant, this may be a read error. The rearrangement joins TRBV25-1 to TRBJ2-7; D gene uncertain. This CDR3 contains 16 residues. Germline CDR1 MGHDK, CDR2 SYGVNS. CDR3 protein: CASSSRSRAPDDEHYF. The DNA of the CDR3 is TGTGCCAGCAGTTCCCGAAGTAGGGCTCCTGACGACGAGCATTACTTC.

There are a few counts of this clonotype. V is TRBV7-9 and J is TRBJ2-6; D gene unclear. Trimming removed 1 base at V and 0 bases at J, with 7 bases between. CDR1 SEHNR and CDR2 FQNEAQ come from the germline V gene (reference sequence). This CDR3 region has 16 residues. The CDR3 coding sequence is TGTGCCAGCAGCTTAGGCGGCAGCTCTGGGGCCAACGTCCTGACTTTC. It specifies CASSLGGSSGANVLTF.

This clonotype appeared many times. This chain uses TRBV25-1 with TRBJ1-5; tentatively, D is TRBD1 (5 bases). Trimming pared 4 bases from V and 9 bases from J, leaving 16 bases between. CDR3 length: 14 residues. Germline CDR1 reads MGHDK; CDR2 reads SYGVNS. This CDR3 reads CASSGPGPSSPQHF. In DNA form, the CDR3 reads TGTGCCAGCAGTGGCCCGGGGCCCTCTTCGCCCCAGCATTTT.

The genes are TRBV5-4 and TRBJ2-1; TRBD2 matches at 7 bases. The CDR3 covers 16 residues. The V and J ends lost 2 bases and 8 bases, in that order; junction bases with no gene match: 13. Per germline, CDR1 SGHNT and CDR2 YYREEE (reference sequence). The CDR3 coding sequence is TGTGCCAGCAGCTTAGGTAGTTCTAGGGCGGGAGATGAGCAGTTCTTC. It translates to CASSLGSSRAGDEQFF.

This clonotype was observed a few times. CDR3 loop: CASSSIGQGEETQYF. Written as DNA, the CDR3 is TGTGCCAGCAGCTCGATCGGACAGGGGGAAGAGACCCAGTACTTC. This rearrangement joins TRBV7-9 to TRBJ2-5, with 10 nucleotides matching TRBD1. This CDR3 region has 15 residues. V was pared by 4 bases and J by 3 bases, with 5 bases of the junction left unmatched. Germline V lookup: CDR1 SEHNR, CDR2 FQNEAQ (reference sequence). The full variable domain, with the rest looked up from reference TRBV7-9 and TRBJ2-5, is DTGVSQNPRHKITKRGQNVTFRCDPISEHNRLYWYRQTLGQGPEFLTYFQNEAQLEKSRLLSDRFSAERPKGSFSTLEIQRTEQGDSAMYLCASSSIGQGEETQYFGPGTRLLVL.

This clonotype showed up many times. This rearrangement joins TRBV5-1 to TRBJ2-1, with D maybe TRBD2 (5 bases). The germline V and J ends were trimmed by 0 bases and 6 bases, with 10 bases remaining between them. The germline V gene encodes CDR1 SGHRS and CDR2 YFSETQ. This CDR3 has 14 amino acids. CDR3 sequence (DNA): TGCGCCAGCAGCTTGGTTCTAGCCTCCAATGAGCAGTTCTTC. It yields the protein CASSLVLASNEQFF.

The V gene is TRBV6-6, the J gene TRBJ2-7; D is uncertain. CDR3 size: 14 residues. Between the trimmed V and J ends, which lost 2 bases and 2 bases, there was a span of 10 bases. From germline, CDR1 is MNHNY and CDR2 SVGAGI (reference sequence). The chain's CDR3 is CASSYVPGPYEQYF. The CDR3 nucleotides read TGTGCCAGCAGTTACGTGCCAGGCCCCTACGAGCAGTACTTC.

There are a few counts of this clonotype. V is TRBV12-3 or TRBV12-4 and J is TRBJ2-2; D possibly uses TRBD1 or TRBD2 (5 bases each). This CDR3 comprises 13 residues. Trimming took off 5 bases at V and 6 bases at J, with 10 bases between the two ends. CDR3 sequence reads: CASSPRGPGELFF. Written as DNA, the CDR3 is TGTGCCAGCAGTCCTCGGGGCCCCGGGGAGCTGTTTTTT.

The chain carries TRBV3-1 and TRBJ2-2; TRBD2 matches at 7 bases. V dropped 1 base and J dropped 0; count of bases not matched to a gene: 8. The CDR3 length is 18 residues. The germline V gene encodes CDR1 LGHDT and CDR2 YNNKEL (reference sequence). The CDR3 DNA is TGTGCCAGCAGCCAAGGGCTACCGGGACTACCGAACACCGGGGAGCTGTTTTTT. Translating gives CASSQGLPGLPNTGELFF.

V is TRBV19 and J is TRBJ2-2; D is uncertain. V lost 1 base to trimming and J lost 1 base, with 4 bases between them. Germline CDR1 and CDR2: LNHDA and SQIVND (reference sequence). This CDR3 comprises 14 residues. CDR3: CASSIGKNTGELFF. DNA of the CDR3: TGTGCCAGTAGTATAGGGAAGAACACCGGGGAGCTGTTTTTT.

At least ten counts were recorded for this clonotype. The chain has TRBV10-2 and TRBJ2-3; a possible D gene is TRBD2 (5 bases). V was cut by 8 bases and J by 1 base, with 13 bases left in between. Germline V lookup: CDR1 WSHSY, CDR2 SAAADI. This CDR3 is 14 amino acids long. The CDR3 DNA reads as TGCGCCAGCTCCCAACTTAGCGGCACAGATACGCAGTATTTT. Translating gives CASSQLSGTDTQYF.

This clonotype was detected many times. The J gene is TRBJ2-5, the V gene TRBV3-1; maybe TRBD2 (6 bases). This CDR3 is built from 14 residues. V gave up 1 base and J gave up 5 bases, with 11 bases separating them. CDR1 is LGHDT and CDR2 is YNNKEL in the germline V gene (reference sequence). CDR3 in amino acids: CASSQGAGGETQYF. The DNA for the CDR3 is TGTGCCAGCAGCCAAGGAGCGGGCGGGGAGACCCAGTACTTC.